The 13 T cell receptor beta chains below all came from one sample that was sequenced in a study of identical twins. MiXCR, applied by TCRdb to the 5' RACE reads, yields one record per CDR3 protein. There are about 340,000 distinct CDR3 sequences in the sample; 9% occur only once, and 7.5% to 9.5% lies in the top ten. Sequencing used naive T cells sorted from blood. The receptors originated from a woman aged 50 to 60 in good health.

The chain links TRBV12-3 or TRBV12-4 to TRBJ2-7; no clear D. V was shortened by 1 base and J by 5 bases, with 12 bases between the two germline ends. The CDR3 covers 14 residues. The CDR3 bases are TGTGCCAGCAGTTTAGGACGCGCCGTAGACGAGCAGTACTTC. Translation: CASSLGRAVDEQYF.

This clonotype was detected a few times. The chain recombines TRBV20-1 with TRBJ2-2; 9 nucleotides align to TRBD2. The germline gives CDR1 DFQATT, CDR2 SNEGSKA (reference sequence). CDR3 length: 14 residues. This CDR3 is CAEIAGDGTGELFF. The CDR3 bases are TGCGCTGAGATAGCGGGAGACGGCACCGGGGAGCTGTTTTTT.

At least ten counts were recorded for this clonotype. The chain employs TRBV12-3 or TRBV12-4 and TRBJ1-1; 10 positions match TRBD1. The length of the CDR3 is 16 residues. V was clipped by 2 bases and J by 8 bases; unmatched bases: 11. For the CDR3, the DNA is TGTGCCAGCAGTTTATCTTGGGGACAGGGGCACTCAGAAGCTTTCTTT. This gives the protein CASSLSWGQGHSEAFF.

The sample holds a few counts of this clonotype. V is TRBV10-3 and J is TRBJ2-1; D may be TRBD2 (6 bases). The CDR3 sequence is 16 residues long. Germline loops: CDR1 ENHRY, CDR2 SYGVKD. The ends were cut back, 0 bases at V and 5 bases at J, with 14 bases in the middle. The DNA for the CDR3 is TGTGCCATCAGTGAGTCTATGGCTAGCGTCCACAATGAGCAGTTCTTC. Its translation is CAISESMASVHNEQFF.

The rearrangement joins TRBV14 to TRBJ2-5; D not resolved. V lost 5 bases to trimming and J lost 2 bases, with 6 bases between them. The germline gives CDR1 SGHDN, CDR2 FVKESK. The CDR3 sequence is 12 residues long. The CDR3: CASSFRQETQYF. The CDR3 DNA reads as TGTGCCAGCAGCTTTAGACAAGAGACCCAGTACTTC.

This clonotype was found a few times. The chain is built from TRBV29-1 and TRBJ1-2, with a tentative D call TRBD1 (5 bases). V was cut by 1 base and J by 8 bases, with 11 bases left in between. Germline V gene sequence: CDR1 SQVTM, CDR2 ANQGSEA. The CDR3 runs 12 residues. The CDR3 coding sequence is TGCAGCGTTGAAGGTGGGGCGGGGGGCTACACCTTC. Protein: CSVEGGAGGYTF.

A few counts support this clonotype. As DNA, the CDR3 is TGTGCCACCTTCTCGGGGGAGCAGTACTTC. Translated, it gives CATFSGEQYF. V usage is TRBV6-2 or TRBV6-3 and J usage is TRBJ2-7; D might be TRBD2 (5 bases). The CDR3 has 10 amino acids. V lost 10 bases and J lost 7, with 11 bases in between. The V gene's germline CDR1 is MNHEY and CDR2 SVGEGT.

The chain is built from TRBV10-1 and TRBJ2-2; D not resolved. Germline V gene sequence: CDR1 WNHNN, CDR2 SYGVQD (reference sequence). The CDR3 loop spans 15 amino acids. Trimming removed 9 bases from V and 6 bases from J, with 20 bases in between. The CDR3 spells CASSFGRMGSGELFF. DNA of the CDR3: TGCGCCAGTAGTTTCGGACGGATGGGATCCGGGGAGCTGTTTTTT.

V gene TRBV7-8 combines with J gene TRBJ2-7; maybe TRBD2 (5 bases). This CDR3 region has 13 residues. Germline loops: CDR1 SGHVS, CDR2 FQNEAQ. V dropped 2 bases and J dropped 1 base, with 6 bases sitting between them. The CDR3 sequence: CASSLRESYEQYV. The CDR3 coding sequence is TGTGCCAGCAGCTTAAGGGAGTCCTACGAGCAGTACGTC.

V and J are TRBV11-2 and TRBJ2-7; D ambiguous. The CDR3 spans 13 residues. From germline, CDR1 is SGHAT and CDR2 FQNNGV. Trimming took off 4 bases at V and 2 bases at J, with 9 bases between the two ends. CDR3 protein: CASSSTDTYEQYV. The CDR3 DNA reads as TGTGCCAGCAGCTCGACGGATACCTACGAGCAGTACGTC.

This clonotype has more than one count but fewer than ten. The chain has TRBV6-5 and TRBJ1-1; no reliable D call. With 0 bases removed from V and 1 base from J, the gap between germline ends came to 6 bases. The V gene's germline CDR1 is MNHEY and CDR2 SVGAGI. CDR3 length: 14 amino acids. CDR3 sequence reads: CASSYSGSNTEAFF. DNA for the CDR3: TGTGCCAGCAGTTACTCGGGGTCGAACACTGAAGCTTTCTTT.

This clonotype has a handful of counts. The chain carries TRBV4-2 and TRBJ2-5, with 7 positions matching TRBD1. The CDR3 extends over 16 amino acids. CDR1 and CDR2 from the germline V gene are LGHNA and YNFKEQ. V shed 3 bases and J 5 bases; nucleotides not matched to a gene: 12. CDR3 DNA: TGTGCCAGCAGCCAGGGAGATGGTCCGACAGGGGAGACCCAGTACTTC. Its translation is CASSQGDGPTGETQYF.

This clonotype was detected only a few times. V is TRBV4-1 and J is TRBJ2-2, with 9 bases aligning to TRBD2. This CDR3 has 16 residues. Germline assignment: CDR1 MGHRA and CDR2 YSYEKL. The V and J ends lost 1 base and 6 bases, in that order; junction bases with no gene match: 6. CDR3 amino acids: CASSQVSAGGSGELFF. The CDR3 nucleotides read TGCGCCAGCAGCCAAGTATCGGCGGGAGGGTCCGGGGAGCTGTTTTTT.